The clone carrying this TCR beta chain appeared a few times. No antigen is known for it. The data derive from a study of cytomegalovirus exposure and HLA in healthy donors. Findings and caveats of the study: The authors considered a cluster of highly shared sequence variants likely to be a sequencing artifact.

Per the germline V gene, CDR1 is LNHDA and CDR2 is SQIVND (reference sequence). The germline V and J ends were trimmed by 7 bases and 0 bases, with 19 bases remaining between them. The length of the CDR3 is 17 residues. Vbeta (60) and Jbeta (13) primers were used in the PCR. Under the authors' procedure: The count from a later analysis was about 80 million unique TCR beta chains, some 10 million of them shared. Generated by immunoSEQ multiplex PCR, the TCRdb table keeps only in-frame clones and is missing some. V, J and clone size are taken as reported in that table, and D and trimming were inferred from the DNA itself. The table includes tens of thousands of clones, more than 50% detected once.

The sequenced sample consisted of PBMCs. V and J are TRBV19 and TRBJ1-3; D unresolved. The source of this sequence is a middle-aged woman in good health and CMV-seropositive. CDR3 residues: CASKEDSARRSGNTIYF. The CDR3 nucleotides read TGTGCCAGTAAGGAGGACTCCGCAAGGCGCTCTGGAAACACCATATATTTT.